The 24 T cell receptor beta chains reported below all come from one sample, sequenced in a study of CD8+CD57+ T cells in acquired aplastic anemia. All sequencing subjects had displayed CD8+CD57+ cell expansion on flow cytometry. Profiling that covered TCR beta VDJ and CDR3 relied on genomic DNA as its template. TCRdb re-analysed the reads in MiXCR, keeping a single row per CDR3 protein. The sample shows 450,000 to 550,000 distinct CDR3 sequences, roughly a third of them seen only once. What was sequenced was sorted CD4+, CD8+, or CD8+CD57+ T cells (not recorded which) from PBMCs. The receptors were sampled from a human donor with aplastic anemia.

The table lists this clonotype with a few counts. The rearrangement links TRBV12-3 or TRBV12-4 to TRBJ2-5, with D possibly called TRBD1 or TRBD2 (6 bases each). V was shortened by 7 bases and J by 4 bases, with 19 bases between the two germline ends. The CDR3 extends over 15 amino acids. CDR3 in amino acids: CASTPGKGGGETQYF. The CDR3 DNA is TGTGCCAGCACTCCAGGCAAAGGAGGGGGAGAGACCCAGTACTTC.

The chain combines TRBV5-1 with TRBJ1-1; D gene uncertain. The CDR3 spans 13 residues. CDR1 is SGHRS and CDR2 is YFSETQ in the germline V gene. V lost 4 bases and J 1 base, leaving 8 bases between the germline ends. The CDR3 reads CASSRLGNTEAFF. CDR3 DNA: TGCGCCAGCAGCCGACTGGGGAACACTGAAGCTTTCTTT. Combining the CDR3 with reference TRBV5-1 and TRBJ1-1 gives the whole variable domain KAGVTQTPRYLIKTRGQQVTLSCSPISGHRSVSWYQQTPGQGLQFLFEYFSETQRNKGNFPGRFSGRQFSNSRSEMNVSTLELGDSALYLCASSRLGNTEAFFGQGTRLTVV.

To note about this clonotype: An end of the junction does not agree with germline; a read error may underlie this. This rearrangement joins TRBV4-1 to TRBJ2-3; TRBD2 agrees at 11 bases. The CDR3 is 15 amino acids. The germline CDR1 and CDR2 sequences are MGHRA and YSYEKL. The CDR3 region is CASSQDGSGGAAKCF. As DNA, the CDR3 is TGCGCCAGCAGCCAAGATGGTAGCGGGGGGGCCGCGAAGTGTTTT.

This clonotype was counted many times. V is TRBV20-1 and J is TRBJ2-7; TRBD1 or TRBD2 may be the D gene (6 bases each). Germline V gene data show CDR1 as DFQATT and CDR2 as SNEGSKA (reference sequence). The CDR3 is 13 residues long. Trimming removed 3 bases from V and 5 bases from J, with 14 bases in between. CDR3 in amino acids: CSARVWRGDEQYF. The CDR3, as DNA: TGCAGTGCTAGGGTTTGGAGGGGGGACGAGCAGTACTTC.

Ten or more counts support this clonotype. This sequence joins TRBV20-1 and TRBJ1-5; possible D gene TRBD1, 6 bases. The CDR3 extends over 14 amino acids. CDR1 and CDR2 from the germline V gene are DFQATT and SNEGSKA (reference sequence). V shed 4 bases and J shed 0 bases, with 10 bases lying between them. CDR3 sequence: CSATGDDSNQPQHF. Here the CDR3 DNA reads TGCAGTGCTACAGGGGATGATAGCAATCAGCCCCAGCATTTT.

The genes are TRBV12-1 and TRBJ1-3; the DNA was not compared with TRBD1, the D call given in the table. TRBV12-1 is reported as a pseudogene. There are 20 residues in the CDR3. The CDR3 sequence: CASSLHPGQGRGGSGNAIYF. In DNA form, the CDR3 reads TGTGCCAGCAGCTTGCACCCGGGACAGGGTAGAGGAGGCTCTGGAAACGCCATATATTTT.

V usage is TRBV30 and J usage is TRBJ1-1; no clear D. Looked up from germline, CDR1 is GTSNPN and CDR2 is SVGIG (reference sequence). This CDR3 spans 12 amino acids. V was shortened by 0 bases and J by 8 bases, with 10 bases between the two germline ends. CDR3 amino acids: CAWSVRTHEAFF. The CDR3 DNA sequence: TGTGCCTGGAGTGTAAGAACACACGAAGCTTTCTTT.

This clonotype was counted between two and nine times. The CDR3 sequence is CASSPGGGLTYEQYF. The CDR3 DNA follows: TGTGCCAGCAGCCCCGGGGGGGGACTAACCTACGAGCAGTACTTC. J is TRBJ2-7 and V is TRBV12-3 or TRBV12-4, with 8 bases lining up with TRBD2. This CDR3 is 15 amino acids long. V shed 6 bases, J shed 2 bases, and the junction held 9 bases outside the gene matches.

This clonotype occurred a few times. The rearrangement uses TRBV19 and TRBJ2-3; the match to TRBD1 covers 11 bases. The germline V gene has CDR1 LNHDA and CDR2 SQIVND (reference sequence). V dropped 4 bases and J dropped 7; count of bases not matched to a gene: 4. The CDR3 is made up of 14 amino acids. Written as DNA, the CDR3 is TGTGCCAGTAGTAGGACAGGGGGCAAAAATACGCAGTATTTT. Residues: CASSRTGGKNTQYF.

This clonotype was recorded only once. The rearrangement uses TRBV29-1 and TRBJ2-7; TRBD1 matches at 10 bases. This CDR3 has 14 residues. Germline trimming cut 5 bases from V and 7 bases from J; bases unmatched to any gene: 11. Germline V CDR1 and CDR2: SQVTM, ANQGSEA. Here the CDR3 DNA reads TGCAGCGTTAATGTGGGACAGGGGTCGGGAGAGCAGTACTTC. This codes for CSVNVGQGSGEQYF.

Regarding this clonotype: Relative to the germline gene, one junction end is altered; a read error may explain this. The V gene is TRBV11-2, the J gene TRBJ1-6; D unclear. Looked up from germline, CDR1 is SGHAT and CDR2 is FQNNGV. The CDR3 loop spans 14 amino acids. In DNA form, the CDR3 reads TGTGCCTGCAGCTTAGTAGGCGGGGATTCACCCCTCCACTTT. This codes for CACSLVGGDSPLHF.

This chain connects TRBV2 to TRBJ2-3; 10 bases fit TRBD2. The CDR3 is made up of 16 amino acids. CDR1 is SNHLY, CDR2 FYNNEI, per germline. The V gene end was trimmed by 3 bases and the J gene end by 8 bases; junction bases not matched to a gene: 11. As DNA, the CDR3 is TGTGCCAGCAGTGATCCAGCGGGGGGGTTCGGCGGTACGCAGTATTTT. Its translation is CASSDPAGGFGGTQYF.

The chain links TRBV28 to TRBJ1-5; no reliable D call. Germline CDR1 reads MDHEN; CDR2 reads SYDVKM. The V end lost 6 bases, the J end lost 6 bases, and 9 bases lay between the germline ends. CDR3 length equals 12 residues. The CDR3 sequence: CASSLISQPQHF. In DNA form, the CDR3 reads TGTGCCAGCAGCCTGATCAGTCAGCCCCAGCATTTT.

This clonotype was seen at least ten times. The CDR3 loop reads CATSLAGGAGEQFF. The CDR3 nucleotides are TGTGCCACGAGCCTAGCGGGGGGAGCTGGTGAGCAGTTCTTC. V and J are TRBV24-1 and TRBJ2-1; 11 nucleotides line up with TRBD2. CDR1 and CDR2 (germline): KGHDR, SFDVKD. The CDR3 contains 14 residues. Trimming cost V 10 bases and J 9 bases; bases outside gene matches: 10.

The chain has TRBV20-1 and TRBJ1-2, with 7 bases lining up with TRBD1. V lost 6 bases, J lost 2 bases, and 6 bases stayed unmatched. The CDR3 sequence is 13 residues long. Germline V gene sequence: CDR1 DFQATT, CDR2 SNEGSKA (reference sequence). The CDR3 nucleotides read TGCAGTGCCTACAGGGGCGCGAACTATGGCTACACCTTC. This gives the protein CSAYRGANYGYTF.

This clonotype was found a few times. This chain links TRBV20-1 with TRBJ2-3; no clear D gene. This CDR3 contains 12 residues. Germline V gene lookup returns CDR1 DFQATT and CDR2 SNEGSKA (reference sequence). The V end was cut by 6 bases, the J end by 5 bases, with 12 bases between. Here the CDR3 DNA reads TGCAGTGCCCCCAACGCCATAGATACGCAGTATTTT. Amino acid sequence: CSAPNAIDTQYF.

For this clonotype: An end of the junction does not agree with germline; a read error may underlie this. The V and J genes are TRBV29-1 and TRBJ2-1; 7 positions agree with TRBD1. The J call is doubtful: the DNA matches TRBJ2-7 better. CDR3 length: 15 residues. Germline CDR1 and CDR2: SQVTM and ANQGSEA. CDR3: CSAEDQDRLYNEQYF. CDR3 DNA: TGCAGCGCTGAAGATCAGGACAGGCTCTACAATGAGCAGTACTTC.

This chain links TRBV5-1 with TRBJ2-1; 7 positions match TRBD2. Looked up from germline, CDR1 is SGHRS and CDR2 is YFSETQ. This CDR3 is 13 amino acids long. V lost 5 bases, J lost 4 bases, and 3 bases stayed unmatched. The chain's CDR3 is CASRLAEYNEQFF. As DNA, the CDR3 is TGCGCCAGCAGGCTAGCGGAATACAATGAGCAGTTCTTC. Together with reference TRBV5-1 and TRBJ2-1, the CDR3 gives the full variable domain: KAGVTQTPRYLIKTRGQQVTLSCSPISGHRSVSWYQQTPGQGLQFLFEYFSETQRNKGNFPGRFSGRQFSNSRSEMNVSTLELGDSALYLCASRLAEYNEQFFGPGTRLTVL.

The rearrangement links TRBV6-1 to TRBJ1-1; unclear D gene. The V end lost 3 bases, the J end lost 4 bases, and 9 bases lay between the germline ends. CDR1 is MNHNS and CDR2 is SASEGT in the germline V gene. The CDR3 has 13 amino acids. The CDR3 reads CASSDVPRTEAFF. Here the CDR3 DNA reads TGTGCCAGCAGTGATGTCCCTCGCACTGAAGCTTTCTTT.

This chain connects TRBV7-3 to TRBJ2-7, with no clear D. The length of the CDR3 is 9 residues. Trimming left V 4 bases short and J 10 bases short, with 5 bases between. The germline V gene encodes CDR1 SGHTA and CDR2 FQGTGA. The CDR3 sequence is CASSSRQYF. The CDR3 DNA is TGTGCCAGCAGCTCGAGACAGTACTTC.

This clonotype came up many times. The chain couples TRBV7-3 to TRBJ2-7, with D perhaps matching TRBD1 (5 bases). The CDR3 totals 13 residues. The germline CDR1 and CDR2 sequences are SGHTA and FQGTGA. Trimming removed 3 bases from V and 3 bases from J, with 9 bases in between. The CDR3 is CASSLDIFYEQYF. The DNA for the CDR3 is TGTGCCAGCAGCTTGGACATCTTCTACGAGCAGTACTTC.

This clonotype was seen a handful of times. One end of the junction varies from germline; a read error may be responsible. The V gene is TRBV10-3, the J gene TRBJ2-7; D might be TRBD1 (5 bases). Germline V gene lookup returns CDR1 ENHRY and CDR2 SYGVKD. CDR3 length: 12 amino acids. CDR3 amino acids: CASSYVGDEQYF. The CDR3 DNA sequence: TGTGCCAGCAGTTATGTAGGGGACGAGCAGTACTTC.

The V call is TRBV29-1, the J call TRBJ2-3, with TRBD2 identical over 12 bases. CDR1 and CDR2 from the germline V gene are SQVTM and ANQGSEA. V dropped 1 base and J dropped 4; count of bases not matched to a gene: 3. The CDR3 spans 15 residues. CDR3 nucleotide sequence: TGCAGCGTTGAAGGGGCTAGCGGGGGGGCAGATACGCAGTATTTT. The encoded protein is CSVEGASGGADTQYF.

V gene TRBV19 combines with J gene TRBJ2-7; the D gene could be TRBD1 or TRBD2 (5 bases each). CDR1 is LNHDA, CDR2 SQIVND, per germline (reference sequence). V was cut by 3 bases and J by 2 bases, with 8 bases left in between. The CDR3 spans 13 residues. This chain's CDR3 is CASSMGVAYEQYF. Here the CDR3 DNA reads TGTGCCAGTAGTATGGGGGTAGCCTACGAGCAGTACTTC.